This TCR beta chain came from a study of cytomegalovirus exposure and HLA in healthy donors. Points on this clone: As yet, its antigen is unknown.

Study findings and constraints: One cluster of highly shared sequence variants probably arose as a sequencing artifact. Most subjects had HLA-A and HLA-B alleles reportedly predicted accurately by TCR beta sequences. An Asian-associated ancestry cluster reportedly showed fewer N-insertions than the approximately 700-donor mean in a later analysis.

With 60 Vbeta and 13 Jbeta primers, the PCR was carried out. Libraries were prepared by immunoSEQ multiplex PCR; TCRdb keeps only in-frame clonotypes and omits some of them. The specimen's table records 150,000 or so clones. Germline CDR1 LNHDA, CDR2 SQIVND (reference sequence). Trimming cost V 3 bases and J 3 bases, with 12 bases left between them. This CDR3 region has 15 residues. Source material: PBMCs. This TCR derives from a woman aged 45-65 years in good health and CMV-seronegative. The J gene is TRBJ2-1, the V gene TRBV19; D is ambiguous. This chain's CDR3 is CASSIWWPGYNEQFF. Here the CDR3 DNA reads TGTGCCAGTAGTATTTGGTGGCCGGGCTACAATGAGCAGTTCTTC.